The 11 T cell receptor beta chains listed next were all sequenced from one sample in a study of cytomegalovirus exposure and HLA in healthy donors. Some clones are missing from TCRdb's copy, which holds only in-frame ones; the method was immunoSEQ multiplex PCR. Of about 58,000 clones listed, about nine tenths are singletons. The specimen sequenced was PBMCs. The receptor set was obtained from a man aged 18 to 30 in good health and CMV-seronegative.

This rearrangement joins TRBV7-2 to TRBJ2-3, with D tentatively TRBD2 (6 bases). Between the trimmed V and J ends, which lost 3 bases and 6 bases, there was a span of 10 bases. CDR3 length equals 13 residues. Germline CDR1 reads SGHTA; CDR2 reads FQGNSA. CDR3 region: CASSLRGWDTQYF. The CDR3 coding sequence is TGTGCCAGCAGCTTGCGGGGTTGGGATACGCAGTATTTT. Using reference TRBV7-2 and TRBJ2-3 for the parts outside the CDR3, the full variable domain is GAGVSQSPSNKVTEKGKDVELRCDPISGHTALYWYRQSLGQGLEFLIYFQGNSAPDKSGLPSDRFSAERTGGSVSTLTIQRTQQEDSAVYLCASSLRGWDTQYFGPGTRLTVL.

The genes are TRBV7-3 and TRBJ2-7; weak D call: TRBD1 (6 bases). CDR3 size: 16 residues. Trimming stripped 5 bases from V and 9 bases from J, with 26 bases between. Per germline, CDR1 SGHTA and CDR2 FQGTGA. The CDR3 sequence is CASSPRAGDTGLGQYF. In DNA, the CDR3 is TGTGCCAGCAGCCCGCGGGCCGGGGACACTGGGTTGGGGCAGTACTTC.

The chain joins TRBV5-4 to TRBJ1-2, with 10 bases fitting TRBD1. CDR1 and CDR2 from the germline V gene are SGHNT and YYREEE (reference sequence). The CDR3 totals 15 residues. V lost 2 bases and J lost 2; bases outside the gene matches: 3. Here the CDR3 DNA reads TGTGCCAGCAGCTTTGGACAGGGGGTAAACTATGGCTACACCTTC. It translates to CASSFGQGVNYGYTF.

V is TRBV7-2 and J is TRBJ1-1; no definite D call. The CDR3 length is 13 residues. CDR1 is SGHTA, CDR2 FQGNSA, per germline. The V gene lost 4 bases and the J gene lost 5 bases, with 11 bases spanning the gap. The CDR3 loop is CASSYNQETEAFF. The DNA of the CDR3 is TGTGCCAGCAGCTATAATCAGGAAACTGAAGCTTTCTTT.

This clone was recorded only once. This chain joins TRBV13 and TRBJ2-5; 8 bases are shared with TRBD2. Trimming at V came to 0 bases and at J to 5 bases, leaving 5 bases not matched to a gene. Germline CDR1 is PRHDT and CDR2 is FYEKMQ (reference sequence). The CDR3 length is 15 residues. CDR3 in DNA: TGTGCCAGCAGCTTAGGCCTAGCGGGTGGGGAGACCCAGTACTTC. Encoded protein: CASSLGLAGGETQYF.

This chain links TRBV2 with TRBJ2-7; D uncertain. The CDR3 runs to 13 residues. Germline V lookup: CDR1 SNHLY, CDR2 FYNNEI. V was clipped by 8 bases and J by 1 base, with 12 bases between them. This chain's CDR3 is CASGFHFSYEQYF. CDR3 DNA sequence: TGTGCCAGCGGTTTTCACTTTTCCTACGAGCAGTACTTC.

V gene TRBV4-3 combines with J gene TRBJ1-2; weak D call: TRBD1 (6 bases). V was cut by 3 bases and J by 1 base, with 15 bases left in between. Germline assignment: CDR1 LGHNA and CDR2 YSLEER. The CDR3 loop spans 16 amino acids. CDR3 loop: CASSQRGTAHNYGYTF. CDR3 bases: TGCGCCAGCAGCCAGAGGGGGACGGCTCATAACTATGGCTACACCTTC.

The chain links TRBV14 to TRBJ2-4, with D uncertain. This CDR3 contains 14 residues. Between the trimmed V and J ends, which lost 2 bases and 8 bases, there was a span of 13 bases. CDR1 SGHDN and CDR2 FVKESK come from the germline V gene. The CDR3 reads CASSQTNPPYIQYF. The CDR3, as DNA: TGTGCCAGCAGCCAAACAAATCCCCCTTACATTCAGTACTTC.

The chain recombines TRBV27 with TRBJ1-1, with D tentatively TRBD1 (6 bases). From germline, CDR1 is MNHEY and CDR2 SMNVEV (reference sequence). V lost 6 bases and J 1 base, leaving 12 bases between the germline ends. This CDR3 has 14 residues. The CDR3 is CASRSTGPNTEAFF. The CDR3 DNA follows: TGTGCCAGCAGGTCCACAGGGCCGAACACTGAAGCTTTCTTT.

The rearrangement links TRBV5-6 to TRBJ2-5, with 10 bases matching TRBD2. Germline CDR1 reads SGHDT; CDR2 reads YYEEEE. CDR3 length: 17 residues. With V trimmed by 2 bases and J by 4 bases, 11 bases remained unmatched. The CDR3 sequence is CASSFWASGRAGETQYF. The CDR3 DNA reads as TGTGCCAGCAGCTTCTGGGCGAGCGGGAGGGCCGGAGAGACCCAGTACTTC.

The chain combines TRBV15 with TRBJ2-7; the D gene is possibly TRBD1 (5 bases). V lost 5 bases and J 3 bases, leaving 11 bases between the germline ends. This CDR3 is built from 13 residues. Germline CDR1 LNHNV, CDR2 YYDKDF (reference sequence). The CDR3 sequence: CATSAGHFYEQYF. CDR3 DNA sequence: TGTGCCACCAGCGCCGGACACTTCTACGAGCAGTACTTC. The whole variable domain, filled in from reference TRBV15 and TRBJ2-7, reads DAMVIQNPRYQVTQFGKPVTLSCSQTLNHNVMYWYQQKSSQAPKLLFHYYDKDFNNEADTPDNFQSRRPNTSFCFLDIRSPGLGDTAMYLCATSAGHFYEQYFGPGTRLTVT.